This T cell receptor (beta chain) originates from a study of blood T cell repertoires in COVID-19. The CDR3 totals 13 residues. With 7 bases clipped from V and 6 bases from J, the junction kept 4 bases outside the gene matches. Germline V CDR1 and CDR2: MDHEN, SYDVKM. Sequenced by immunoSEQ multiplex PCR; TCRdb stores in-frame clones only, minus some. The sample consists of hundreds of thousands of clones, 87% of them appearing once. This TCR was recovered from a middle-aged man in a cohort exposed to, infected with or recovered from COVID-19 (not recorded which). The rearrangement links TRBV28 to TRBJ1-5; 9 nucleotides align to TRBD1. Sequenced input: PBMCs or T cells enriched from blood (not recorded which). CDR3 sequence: CASTGTGRQPQHF. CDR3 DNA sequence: TGTGCCAGCACCGGGACAGGGCGTCAGCCCCAGCATTTT.